These 7 T cell receptor beta chains were all obtained from the same sample, sequenced in a study of identical twins. Via MiXCR, TCRdb re-called the 5' RACE reads, giving one row per CDR3 protein. The repertoire holds 500,000 or so distinct CDR3 sequences, with around 14% as singletons. This sample was shared with a second study, whose subject was yellow fever vaccine responses in identical twins.

The sequenced sample consisted of CD4+ T cells sorted from blood. The receptors were sampled from a woman aged 18-29 years in good health.

The CDR3 DNA is TGTGCCACCAAAAAGAACACCGGGGAGCTGTTTTTT. Its translation: CATKKNTGELFF. The chain recombines TRBV24-1 with TRBJ2-2; no clear D. The CDR3 has 12 amino acids. The germline V gene encodes CDR1 KGHDR and CDR2 SFDVKD. Trimming stripped 8 bases from V and 1 base from J, with 4 bases between.

In its sample, this clonotype was seen a few times. This chain links TRBV3-1 with TRBJ2-3, with D unresolved. The CDR3 has 13 amino acids. The V gene lost 6 bases and the J gene lost 4 bases, with 11 bases spanning the gap. CDR1 LGHDT and CDR2 YNNKEL come from the germline V gene (reference sequence). CDR3 loop: CASSPSSPDTQYF. The CDR3 nucleotides read TGTGCCAGCAGTCCCTCTTCCCCAGATACGCAGTATTTT.

Only a few counts were recorded for this clonotype. The chain combines TRBV7-8 with TRBJ2-2, with D perhaps TRBD1 (5 bases). V was trimmed by 4 bases and J by 4 bases, leaving 19 bases between them. Germline CDR1 and CDR2: SGHVS and FQNEAQ. There are 17 residues in the CDR3. In DNA form, the CDR3 reads TGTGCCAGCAGCTCGAACGTTGGGGCGCATGTCACCGGGGAGCTGTTTTTT. Its protein is CASSSNVGAHVTGELFF.

This clonotype was counted only a few times. V is TRBV19 and J is TRBJ1-2; weak D call: TRBD1 (6 bases). V was shortened by 4 bases and J by 2 bases, with 11 bases between the two germline ends. The CDR3 runs 14 residues. CDR1 and CDR2 from the germline V gene are LNHDA and SQIVND (reference sequence). The CDR3 DNA sequence: TGTGCCAGTAGTAATCGGACAGCCAACTATGGCTACACCTTC. This codes for CASSNRTANYGYTF. The complete variable domain, with remaining parts taken from reference TRBV19 and TRBJ1-2, reads DGGITQSPKYLFRKEGQNVTLSCEQNLNHDAMYWYRQDPGQGLRLIYYSQIVNDFQKGDIAEGYSVSREKKESFPLTVTSAQKNPTAFYLCASSNRTANYGYTFGSGTRLTVV.

The table lists this clonotype with a few counts. The chain couples TRBV6-2 or TRBV6-3 to TRBJ2-1; TRBD2 agrees at 12 bases. The J segment lost 4 bases and the V segment lost 4 bases, leaving 5 bases of the junction unmatched. The CDR3 spans 16 residues. Germline V gene lookup returns CDR1 MNHEY and CDR2 SVGEGT. The CDR3 region is CASSFGGLAGYNEQFF. The CDR3 nucleotides read TGTGCCAGCAGTTTTGGGGGACTAGCGGGTTACAATGAGCAGTTCTTC.

This chain connects TRBV29-1 to TRBJ2-1; 10 bases align to TRBD2. Losses at the gene ends were 4 bases for V and 3 bases for J; bases not matched to a gene: 9. The CDR3 spans 16 residues. Germline CDR1 is SQVTM and CDR2 is ANQGSEA. The CDR3 nucleotides are TGCAGCGTTGGGGCTAGCGGGAGTGAAAACTACAATGAGCAGTTCTTC. Translated, it gives CSVGASGSENYNEQFF.

In this sample, this clonotype turned up a few times. The chain couples TRBV5-1 to TRBJ2-7; D is unclear. The CDR3 covers 15 residues. CDR1 is SGHRS, CDR2 YFSETQ, per germline. The ends were cut back, 0 bases at V and 5 bases at J, with 15 bases in the middle. The CDR3 DNA follows: TGCGCCAGCAGCTTGGGGACGGCAGGCCATAACGAGCAGTACTTC. Protein: CASSLGTAGHNEQYF.